This T cell receptor beta chain came from a study of identical twins. TCRdb re-derived calls from the 5' RACE reads in MiXCR, one entry per CDR3 protein. The sample comprises about 190,000 distinct CDR3 sequences, 15% to 20% of which are singletons, and around two fifths rests with the top ten. This clonotype was recorded a few times. Its antigen remains unidentified. Overall study results and limits: Less excess twin sharing appeared in beta out-of-frame sequences.

Per the germline V gene, CDR1 is LGHDT and CDR2 is YNNKEL (reference sequence). This CDR3 is 15 amino acids long. Unmatched junction bases numbered 5, after V lost 1 base and J lost 9 bases. Another study also made use of these data, one on T cells expressing NK-cell markers. That source notes: Several experiments employed an anti-gamma-delta TCR antibody to confine sorting to alpha-beta TCR T cells.

The chain uses TRBV3-1 and TRBJ2-1, with TRBD2 identical over 11 bases. Sequencing input: CD8+ T cells sorted from blood. This clonotype was sampled from a young woman in good health. The CDR3 loop is CASSQGLAGPGEQFF. The CDR3, as DNA: TGTGCCAGCAGCCAAGGACTAGCGGGACCCGGTGAGCAGTTCTTC.